Listed here is a single T cell receptor beta chain. Antigen unknown. The data belong to a study of cytomegalovirus exposure and HLA in healthy donors. Study at large: Drawn from HLA-typed donors, roughly 87 million unique TCRs were held in an early data release. Clustering assigned 81% of the approximately 400 genotyped donors to the Caucasian-associated ancestry cluster. Study-wide results and limits: Investigators reported 164 TCR beta chains as tied to cytomegalovirus.

PCR primers comprised 60 Vbeta and 13 Jbeta primers. Source study methods: In a later analysis, 75 million to 95 million unique TCR beta chains included roughly 11 million shared by two or more donors. TCRdb's table, derived via immunoSEQ multiplex PCR, lists solely in-frame clones and lacks some. V and J calls and clone size are given by that table; D and trimming were obtained from the DNA. The table includes some 160,000 clones, nearly 80% detected once. CDR1 and CDR2 (germline): SQVTM, ANQGSEA. This CDR3 is built from 15 residues. The V segment lost 5 bases and the J segment 0 bases; nucleotides outside the gene matches: 7.

The sequence derives from a woman aged 25-40 years in good health and CMV-seronegative. This chain links TRBV29-1 with TRBJ2-3; 8 bases map to TRBD1. Sequenced input: PBMCs. CDR3 in DNA: TGCAGCGTTCGGCAGGGGGCGGCCAGCACAGATACGCAGTATTTT. It codes for CSVRQGAASTDTQYF.